Each of the 4 T cell receptor beta chains below was sequenced from the same sample in a study of post-analysis software for immune sequencing data. TCR beta libraries were prepared from cDNA with unique molecular identifiers. Via MiXCR, TCRdb re-called the PCR reads, giving one row per CDR3 protein. The sample has around 160,000 distinct CDR3 sequences, roughly 40% seen once. The sample was blood, taken after autologous hematopoietic stem cell transplantation. These receptors were collected from a girl between 5 and 17 years old with multiple sclerosis.

The rearrangement joins TRBV5-1 to TRBJ2-5, with 8 bases that match TRBD1. Germline CDR1 SGHRS, CDR2 YFSETQ. This CDR3 is built from 14 residues. J gave up 5 bases and V 0 bases, and 3 bases lay outside the gene matches. CDR3 nucleotide sequence: TGCGCCAGCAGCTTGGCCAACAGGGGGGAGACCCAGTACTTC. Translating it yields CASSLANRGETQYF.

The sample holds a few counts of this clonotype. This sequence joins TRBV10-3 and TRBJ1-5; no clear D gene. Per germline, CDR1 ENHRY and CDR2 SYGVKD. V gave up 0 bases and J gave up 4 bases, with 7 bases separating them. The CDR3 covers 14 residues. CDR3: CAISESGSNQPQHF. The CDR3 bases are TGTGCCATCAGTGAGTCGGGCAGTAATCAGCCCCAGCATTTT.

This clonotype was counted many times. The CDR3 loop is CASSQLSGYYEQYF. In DNA form, the CDR3 reads TGCGCCAGCAGCCAATTAAGCGGCTACTACGAGCAGTACTTC. The gene calls are TRBV4-1 and TRBJ2-7; D perhaps matches TRBD2 (5 bases). The CDR3 extends over 14 amino acids. Germline V gives CDR1 MGHRA, CDR2 YSYEKL. The germline V and J ends were trimmed by 2 bases and 3 bases, with 11 bases remaining between them.

A single count supports this clonotype. The chain recombines TRBV29-1 with TRBJ2-7; D perhaps matches TRBD2 (7 bases). CDR3 length equals 14 residues. Trimming cost V 7 bases and J 5 bases, with 21 bases left between them. Per the germline V gene, CDR1 is SQVTM and CDR2 is ANQGSEA. This CDR3 reads CSAGRGGRSNEQYF. The CDR3 region has the DNA TGCAGCGCGGGCAGGGGCGGGAGAAGTAACGAGCAGTACTTC.